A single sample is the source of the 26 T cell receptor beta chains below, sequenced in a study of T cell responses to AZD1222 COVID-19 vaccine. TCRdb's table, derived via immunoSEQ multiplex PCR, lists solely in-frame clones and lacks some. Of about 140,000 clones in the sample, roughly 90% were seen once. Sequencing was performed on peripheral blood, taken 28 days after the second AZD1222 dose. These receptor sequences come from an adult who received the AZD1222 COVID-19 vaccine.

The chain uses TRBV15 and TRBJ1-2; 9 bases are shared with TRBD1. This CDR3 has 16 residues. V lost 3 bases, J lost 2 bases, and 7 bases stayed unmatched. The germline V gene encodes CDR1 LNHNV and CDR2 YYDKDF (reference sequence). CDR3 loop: CATSRDQTGGNYGYTF. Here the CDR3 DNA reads TGTGCCACCAGCAGGGACCAGACAGGGGGAAACTATGGCTACACCTTC.

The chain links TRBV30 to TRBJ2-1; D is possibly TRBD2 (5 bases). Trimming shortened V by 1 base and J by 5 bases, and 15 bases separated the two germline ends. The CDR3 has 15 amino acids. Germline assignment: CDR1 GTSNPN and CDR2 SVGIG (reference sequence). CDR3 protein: CAWSAGGSFHNEQFF. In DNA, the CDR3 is TGTGCCTGGAGTGCAGGTGGGAGCTTCCACAATGAGCAGTTCTTC.

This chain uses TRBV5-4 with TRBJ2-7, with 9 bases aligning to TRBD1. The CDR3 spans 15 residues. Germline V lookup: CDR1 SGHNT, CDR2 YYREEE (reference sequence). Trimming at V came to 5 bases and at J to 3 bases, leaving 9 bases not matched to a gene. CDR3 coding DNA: TGTGCCAGCAGGTCCGACAGGGGGATGTACTACGAGCAGTACTTC. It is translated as CASRSDRGMYYEQYF.

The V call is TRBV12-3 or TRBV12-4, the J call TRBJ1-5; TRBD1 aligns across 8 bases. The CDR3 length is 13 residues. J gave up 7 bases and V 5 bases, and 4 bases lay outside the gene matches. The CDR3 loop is CASSDRGFQPQHF. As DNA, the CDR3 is TGTGCCAGCAGTGACAGGGGATTCCAGCCCCAGCATTTT.

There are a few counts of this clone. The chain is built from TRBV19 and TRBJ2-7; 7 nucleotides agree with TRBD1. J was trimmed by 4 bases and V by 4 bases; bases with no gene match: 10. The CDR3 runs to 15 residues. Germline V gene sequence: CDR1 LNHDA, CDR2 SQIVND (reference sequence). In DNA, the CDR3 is TGTGCCAGTAGTAAGGACAGGCTTACAATTTACGAGCAGTACTTC. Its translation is CASSKDRLTIYEQYF.

As DNA, the CDR3 is TGCGCCAGCAGCCAGCTGGAGAGCGGATCCTACAATGAGCAGTTCTTC. This encodes CASSQLESGSYNEQFF. The J gene is TRBJ2-1, the V gene TRBV5-1; D possibly corresponds to TRBD2 (5 bases). Germline V CDR1 and CDR2: SGHRS, YFSETQ. This CDR3 region has 16 residues. V lost 4 bases and J 1 base, leaving 15 bases between the germline ends. Full variable domain (rest looked up from reference TRBV5-1 and TRBJ2-1): KAGVTQTPRYLIKTRGQQVTLSCSPISGHRSVSWYQQTPGQGLQFLFEYFSETQRNKGNFPGRFSGRQFSNSRSEMNVSTLELGDSALYLCASSQLESGSYNEQFFGPGTRLTVL.

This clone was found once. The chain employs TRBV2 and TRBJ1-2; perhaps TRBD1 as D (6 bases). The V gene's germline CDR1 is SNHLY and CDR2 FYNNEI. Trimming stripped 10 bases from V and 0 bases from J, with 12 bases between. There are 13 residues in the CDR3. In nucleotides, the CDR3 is TGTGCCAACGACAGGCGATCTAACTATGGCTACACCTTC. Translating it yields CANDRRSNYGYTF.

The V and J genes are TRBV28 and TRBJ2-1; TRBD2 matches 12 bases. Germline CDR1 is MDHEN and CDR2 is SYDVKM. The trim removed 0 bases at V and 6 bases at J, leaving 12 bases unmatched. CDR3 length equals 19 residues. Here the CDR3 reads CASSLWTSGSNPLSNEQFF. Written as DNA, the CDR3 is TGTGCCAGCAGTTTATGGACTAGCGGGAGCAACCCCTTGAGCAATGAGCAGTTCTTC.

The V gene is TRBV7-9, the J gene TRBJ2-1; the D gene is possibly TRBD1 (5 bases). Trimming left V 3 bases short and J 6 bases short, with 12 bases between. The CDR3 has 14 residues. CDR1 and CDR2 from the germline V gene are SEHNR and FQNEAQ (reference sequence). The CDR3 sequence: CASSLLRGGNEQFF. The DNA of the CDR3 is TGTGCCAGCAGCTTGCTAAGGGGCGGCAATGAGCAGTTCTTC.

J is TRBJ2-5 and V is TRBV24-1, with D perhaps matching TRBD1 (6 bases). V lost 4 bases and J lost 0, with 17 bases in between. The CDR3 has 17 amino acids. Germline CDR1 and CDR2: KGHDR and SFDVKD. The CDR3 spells CATSDVRITGYQETQYF. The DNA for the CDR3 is TGTGCCACCAGTGACGTCAGGATCACAGGGTACCAAGAGACCCAGTACTTC.

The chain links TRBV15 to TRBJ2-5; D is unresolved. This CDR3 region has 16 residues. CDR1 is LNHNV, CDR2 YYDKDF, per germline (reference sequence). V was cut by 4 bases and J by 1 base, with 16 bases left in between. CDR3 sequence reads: CATSMPTFLVQETQYF. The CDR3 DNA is TGTGCCACCAGCATGCCTACTTTTTTAGTCCAAGAGACCCAGTACTTC. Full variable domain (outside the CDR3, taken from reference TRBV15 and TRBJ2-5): DAMVIQNPRYQVTQFGKPVTLSCSQTLNHNVMYWYQQKSSQAPKLLFHYYDKDFNNEADTPDNFQSRRPNTSFCFLDIRSPGLGDTAMYLCATSMPTFLVQETQYFGPGTRLLVL.

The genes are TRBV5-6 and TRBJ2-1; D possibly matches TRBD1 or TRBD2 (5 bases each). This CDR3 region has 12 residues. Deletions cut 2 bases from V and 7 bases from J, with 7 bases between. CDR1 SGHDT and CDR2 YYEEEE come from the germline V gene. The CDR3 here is CASSFGANEQFF. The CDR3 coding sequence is TGTGCCAGCAGCTTCGGGGCGAATGAGCAGTTCTTC.

CDR3 protein: CASSQWGQGPNTEAFF. CDR3 DNA: TGTGCCAGCAGCCAATGGGGGCAGGGGCCGAACACTGAAGCTTTCTTT. V and J are TRBV14 and TRBJ1-1; D might be TRBD1 (6 bases). V lost 2 bases to trimming and J lost 1 base, with 14 bases between them. Germline loops: CDR1 SGHDN, CDR2 FVKESK. The CDR3 runs to 16 residues.

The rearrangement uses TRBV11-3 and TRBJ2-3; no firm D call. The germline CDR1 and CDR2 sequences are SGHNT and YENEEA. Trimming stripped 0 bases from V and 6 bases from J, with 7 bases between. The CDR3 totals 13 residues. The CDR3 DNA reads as TGTGCCAGCAGCTTAGATCGAGCCGATACGCAGTATTTT. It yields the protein CASSLDRADTQYF.

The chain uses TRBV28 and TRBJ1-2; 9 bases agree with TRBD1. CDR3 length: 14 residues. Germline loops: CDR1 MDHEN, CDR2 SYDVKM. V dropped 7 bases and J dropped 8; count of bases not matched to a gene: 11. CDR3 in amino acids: CASTLWDRDSGYTF. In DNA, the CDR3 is TGTGCCAGCACCCTTTGGGACAGGGATTCGGGCTACACCTTC.

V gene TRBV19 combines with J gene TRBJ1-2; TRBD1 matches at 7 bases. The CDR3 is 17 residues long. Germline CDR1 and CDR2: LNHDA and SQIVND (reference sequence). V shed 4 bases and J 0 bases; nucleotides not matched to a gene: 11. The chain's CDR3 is CASSKHGQALANYGYTF. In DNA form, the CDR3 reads TGTGCCAGTAGTAAACATGGACAGGCTTTAGCTAACTATGGCTACACCTTC.

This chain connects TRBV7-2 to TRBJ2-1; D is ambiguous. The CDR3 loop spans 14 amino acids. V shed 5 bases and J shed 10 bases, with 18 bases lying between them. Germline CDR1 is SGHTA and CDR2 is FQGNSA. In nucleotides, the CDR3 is TGTGCCAGCAGCGCGCATACCGGGCCCCGGGAGCAGTTCTTC. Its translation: CASSAHTGPREQFF.

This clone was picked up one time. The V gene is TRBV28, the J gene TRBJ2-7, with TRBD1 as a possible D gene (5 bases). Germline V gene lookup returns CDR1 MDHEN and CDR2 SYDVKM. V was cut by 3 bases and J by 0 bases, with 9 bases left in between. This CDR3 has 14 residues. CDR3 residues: CASSFPTVSYEQYF. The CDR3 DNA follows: TGTGCCAGCAGTTTTCCGACAGTCTCCTACGAGCAGTACTTC.

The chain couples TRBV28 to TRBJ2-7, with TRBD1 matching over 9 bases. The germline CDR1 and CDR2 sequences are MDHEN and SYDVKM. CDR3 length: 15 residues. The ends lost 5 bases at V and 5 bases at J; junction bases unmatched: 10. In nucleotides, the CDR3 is TGTGCCAGCAGTCCGGGACAGGGTACATCCGACGAGCAGTACTTC. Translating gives CASSPGQGTSDEQYF.

CDR3 in DNA: TGTGCAAGTCGCTTAATACAGGGAAGGGGTGAAAAACTGTTTTTT. Amino acid sequence: CASRLIQGRGEKLFF. The rearrangement uses TRBV12-2 and TRBJ1-4; the listed D gene, TRBD1, was not tested against the DNA. TRBV12-2 is a known pseudogene. CDR3 length: 15 amino acids.

In DNA form, the CDR3 reads TGTGCCAGTAGTCCCGGACATGCTCCCGGGGAGCTGTTTTTT. Translation gives CASSPGHAPGELFF. V gene TRBV19 combines with J gene TRBJ2-2; D perhaps matches TRBD1 (5 bases). The CDR3 has 14 amino acids. Trimming stripped 5 bases from V and 6 bases from J, with 13 bases between. Germline CDR1 reads LNHDA; CDR2 reads SQIVND (reference sequence).

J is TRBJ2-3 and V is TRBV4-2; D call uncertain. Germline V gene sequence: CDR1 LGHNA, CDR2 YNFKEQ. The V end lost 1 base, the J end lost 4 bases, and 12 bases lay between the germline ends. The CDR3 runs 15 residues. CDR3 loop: CASSQVSGGADTQYF. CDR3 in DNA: TGTGCCAGCAGCCAAGTCTCGGGTGGGGCAGATACGCAGTATTTT.

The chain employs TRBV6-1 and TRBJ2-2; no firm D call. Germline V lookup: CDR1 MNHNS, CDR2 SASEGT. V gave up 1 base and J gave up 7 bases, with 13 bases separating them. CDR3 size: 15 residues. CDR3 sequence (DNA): TGTGCCAGCAGTGAAGTGGGCCAATTGGTCGGGGAGCTGTTTTTT. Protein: CASSEVGQLVGELFF.

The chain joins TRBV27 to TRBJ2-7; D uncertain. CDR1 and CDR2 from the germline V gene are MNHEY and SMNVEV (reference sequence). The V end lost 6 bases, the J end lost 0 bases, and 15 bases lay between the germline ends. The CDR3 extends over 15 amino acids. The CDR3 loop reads CASSFGTVSSYEQYF. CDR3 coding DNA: TGTGCCAGCAGCTTCGGAACAGTAAGCTCCTACGAGCAGTACTTC.

The CDR3 loop reads CSVRQGSNQPQHF. CDR3 nucleotide sequence: TGCAGCGTCCGACAGGGGTCCAATCAGCCCCAGCATTTT. The gene calls are TRBV29-1 and TRBJ1-5; the match to TRBD1 covers 8 bases. This CDR3 region has 13 residues. The V segment lost 6 bases and the J segment 3 bases; nucleotides outside the gene matches: 4. Germline CDR1 reads SQVTM; CDR2 reads ANQGSEA.

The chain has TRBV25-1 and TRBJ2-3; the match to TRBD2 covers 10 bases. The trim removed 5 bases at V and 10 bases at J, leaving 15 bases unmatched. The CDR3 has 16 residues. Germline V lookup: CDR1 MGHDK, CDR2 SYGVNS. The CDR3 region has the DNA TGTGCCAGCAGTCCGAGAGCGGGAGGGCCCAGGGAGGCGCAGTATTTT. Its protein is CASSPRAGGPREAQYF.